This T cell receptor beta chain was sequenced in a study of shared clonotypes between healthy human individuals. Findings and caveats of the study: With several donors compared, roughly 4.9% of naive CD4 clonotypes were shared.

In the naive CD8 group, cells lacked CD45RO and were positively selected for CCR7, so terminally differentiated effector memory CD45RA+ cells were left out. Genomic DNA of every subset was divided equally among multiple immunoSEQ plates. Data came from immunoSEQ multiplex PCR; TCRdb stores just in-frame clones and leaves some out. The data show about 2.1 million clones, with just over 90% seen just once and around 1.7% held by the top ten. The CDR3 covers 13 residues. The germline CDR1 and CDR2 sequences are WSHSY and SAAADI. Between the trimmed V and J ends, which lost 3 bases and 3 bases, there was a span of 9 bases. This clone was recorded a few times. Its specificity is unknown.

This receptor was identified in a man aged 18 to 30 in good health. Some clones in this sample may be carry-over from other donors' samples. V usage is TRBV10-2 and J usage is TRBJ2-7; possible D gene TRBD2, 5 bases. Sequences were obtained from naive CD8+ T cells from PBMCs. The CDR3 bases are TGCGCCAGCAGTGAAGCGGACTTCTACGAGCAGTACTTC. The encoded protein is CASSEADFYEQYF.